The clone carrying this TCR beta chain was counted only a few times. What it recognizes is unknown. CDR1 and CDR2 from the germline V gene are SGDLS and YYNGEE. The CDR3 runs to 14 residues. The germline V and J ends were trimmed by 2 bases and 3 bases, with 6 bases remaining between them. Sample treatment: randomized to nivolumab then ipilimumab (arm A) or the reverse (arm B). Patients had received no earlier DNA-damaging chemotherapy. This specimen comes from a study of sequential checkpoint blockade in melanoma. Study findings and constraints: Mutational load did not correlate with tumor T-cell fraction or clonality.

Repertoires were generated with immunoSEQ multiplex PCR, while TCRdb's copy carries only in-frame clones and drops some. Here the sample spans 5,000 to 6,000 clones, 25% to 30% being singletons. The chain employs TRBV9 and TRBJ2-6, with D tentatively TRBD2 (5 bases). Sequencing used tumor tissue (inferred from file names), obtained from a patient given nivolumab and ipilimumab in sequence. The sequence derives from a human donor with melanoma. CDR3 loop: CASSVAGGANVLTF. Written as DNA, the CDR3 is TGTGCCAGCAGCGTCGCGGGTGGGGCCAACGTCCTGACTTTC.